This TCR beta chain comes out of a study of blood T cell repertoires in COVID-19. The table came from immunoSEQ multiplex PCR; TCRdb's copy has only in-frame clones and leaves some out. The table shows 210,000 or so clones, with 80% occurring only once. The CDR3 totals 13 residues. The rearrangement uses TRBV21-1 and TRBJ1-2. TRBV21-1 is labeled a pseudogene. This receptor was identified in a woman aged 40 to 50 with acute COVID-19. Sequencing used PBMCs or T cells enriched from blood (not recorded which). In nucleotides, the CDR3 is TGTGCCACCCCGACTGGGGGGAGGGATGGCTACACCTTC. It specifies CATPTGGRDGYTF.